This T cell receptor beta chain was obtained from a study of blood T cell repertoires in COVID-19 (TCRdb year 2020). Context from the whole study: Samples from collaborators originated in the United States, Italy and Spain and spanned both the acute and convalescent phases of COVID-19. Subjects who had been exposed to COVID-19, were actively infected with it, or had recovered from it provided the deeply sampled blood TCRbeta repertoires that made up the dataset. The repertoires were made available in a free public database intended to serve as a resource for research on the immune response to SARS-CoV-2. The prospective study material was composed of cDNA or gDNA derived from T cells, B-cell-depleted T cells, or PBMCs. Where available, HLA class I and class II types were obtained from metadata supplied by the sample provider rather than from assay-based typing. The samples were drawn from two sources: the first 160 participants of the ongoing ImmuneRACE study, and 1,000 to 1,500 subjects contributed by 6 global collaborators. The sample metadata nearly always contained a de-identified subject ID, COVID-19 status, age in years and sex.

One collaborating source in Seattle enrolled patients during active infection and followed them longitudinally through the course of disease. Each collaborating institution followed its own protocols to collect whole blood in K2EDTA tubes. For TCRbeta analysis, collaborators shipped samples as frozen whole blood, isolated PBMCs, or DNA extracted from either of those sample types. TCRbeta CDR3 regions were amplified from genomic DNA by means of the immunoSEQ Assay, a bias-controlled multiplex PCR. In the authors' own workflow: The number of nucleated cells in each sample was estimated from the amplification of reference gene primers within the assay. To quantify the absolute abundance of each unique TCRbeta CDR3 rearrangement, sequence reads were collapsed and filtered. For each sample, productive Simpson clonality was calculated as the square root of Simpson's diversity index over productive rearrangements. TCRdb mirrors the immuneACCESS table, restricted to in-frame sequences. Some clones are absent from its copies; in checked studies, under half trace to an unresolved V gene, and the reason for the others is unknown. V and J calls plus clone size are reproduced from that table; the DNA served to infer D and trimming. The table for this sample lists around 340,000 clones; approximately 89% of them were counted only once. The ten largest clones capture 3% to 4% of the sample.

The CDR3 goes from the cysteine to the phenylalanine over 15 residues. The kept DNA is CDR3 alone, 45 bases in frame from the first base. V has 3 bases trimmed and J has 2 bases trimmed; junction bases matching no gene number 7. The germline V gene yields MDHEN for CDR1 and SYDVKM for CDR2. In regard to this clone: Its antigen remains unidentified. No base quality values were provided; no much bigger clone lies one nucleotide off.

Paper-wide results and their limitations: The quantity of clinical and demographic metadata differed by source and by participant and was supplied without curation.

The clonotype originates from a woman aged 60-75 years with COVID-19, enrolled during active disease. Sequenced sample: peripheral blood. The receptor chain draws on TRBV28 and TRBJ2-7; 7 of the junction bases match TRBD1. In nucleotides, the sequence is TGTGCCAGCAGTTTGGGGGACAGTATACCCTACGAGCAGTACTTC. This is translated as CASSLGDSIPYEQYF.